The clone carrying this TCR beta chain has at least ten counts. No antigen is known for it. These data come from a study of breast tumors, draining lymph nodes, adjacent tissues. Notes on the study in general: Most tumor T cells seemingly derive from lymph node, then expand in tumor. Tumor T cell lymph node origin was a supported hypothesis, not proven. Luminal-like breast cancer showed significantly greater tumor-nontumor repertoire similarity than basal-like breast cancer did. Tumor TCR diversity was below lymph nodes but above nontumor tissue.

TCRdb re-called the multiplex PCR reads through MiXCR, storing one row per CDR3 protein. The repertoire consists of some 120,000 distinct CDR3 sequences, with 20% to 25% occurring once and the leading ten covering 2% to 2.5%. The lymph nodes were axillary draining lymph nodes from breast cancer patients. This TCR was recovered from a female donor with breast cancer. Some clones in this sample may be carry-over from other donors' samples. Sample: axillary lymph node tissue.

CDR3: CSFTDPRSYRVTQYF. DNA for the CDR3: TGCAGCTTCACAGACCCCCGGTCCTATAGGGTGACCCAGTACTTC. This sequence joins TRBV29-1 and TRBJ2-5; the D is unclear. Trimming removed 8 bases at V and 7 bases at J, with 26 bases between. The CDR3 is 15 residues long. Germline V gives CDR1 SQVTM, CDR2 ANQGSEA.